What follows are 22 T cell receptor beta chains derived from one specimen sequenced in a study of blood T cells in healthy people across ages. Primers used in a second PCR of about 6 to 11 cycles were a sample-barcoded 5' primer and a J-beta primer mix. TCRdb reprocessed the 5' RACE reads via MiXCR and lists one record per CDR3 protein. The sample comprises over 700,000 distinct CDR3 sequences, approximately 55% of which are singletons, and under 50% rests with the top ten. The sequenced material came from blood. The receptors were gathered from an elderly man in good health.

The chain uses TRBV9 and TRBJ2-7; 14 bases agree with TRBD2. The ends lost 0 bases at V and 7 bases at J; junction bases unmatched: 6. CDR3 size: 16 residues. CDR1 is SGDLS and CDR2 is YYNGEE in the germline V gene. CDR3 bases: TGTGCCAGCAGCGTAGATCATGGACTAGCGGGAGGAGAGCAGTACTTC. Protein product: CASSVDHGLAGGEQYF.

The chain joins TRBV28 to TRBJ2-1, with 7 nucleotides matching TRBD2. The germline V gene encodes CDR1 MDHEN and CDR2 SYDVKM. Germline trimming cut 7 bases from V and 10 bases from J; bases unmatched to any gene: 10. The CDR3 loop spans 13 amino acids. The CDR3 loop is CASTGLNPYEQFF. For the CDR3, the DNA is TGTGCCAGCACGGGACTAAATCCCTACGAGCAGTTCTTC.

The J gene is TRBJ2-3, the V gene TRBV6-5; D not certain. The V gene's germline CDR1 is MNHEY and CDR2 SVGAGI. The length of the CDR3 is 14 residues. Trimming took 5 bases from V and 0 from J, leaving 9 bases between them. Here the CDR3 DNA reads TGTGCCAGCAGTCTTAGCTATAGCACAGATACGCAGTATTTT. It codes for CASSLSYSTDTQYF.

About this clonotype itself: Its ends do not fully match the called genes, so a read error is possible. The chain recombines TRBV9 with TRBJ2-1; possible D gene TRBD2, 5 bases. Germline CDR1 and CDR2: SGDLS and YYNGEE. This CDR3 is 17 amino acids long. DNA of the CDR3: TGTGCCAGCAGCGTAGGGGGTCAAGCGGTTGGTGACAATGAGCGGTTCTTC. It is translated as CASSVGGQAVGDNERFF.

This clonotype was observed a handful of times. CDR3: CASSFQGITEAFF. The DNA of the CDR3 is TGTGCCAGCAGTTTCCAGGGGATCACTGAAGCTTTCTTT. The chain has TRBV27 and TRBJ1-1; D perhaps matches TRBD1 (6 bases). This CDR3 is built from 13 residues. The V end was cut by 3 bases, the J end by 4 bases, with 9 bases between. CDR1 and CDR2 from the germline V gene are MNHEY and SMNVEV (reference sequence).

V and J are TRBV4-2 and TRBJ2-7; 9 bases are shared with TRBD1. Germline trimming cut 1 base from V and 0 bases from J; bases unmatched to any gene: 10. This CDR3 contains 18 residues. Germline CDR1 is LGHNA and CDR2 is YNFKEQ. In nucleotides, the CDR3 is TGTGCCAGCAGCCAAGTTCTTACAGGGGGCTTAATCTCCTACGAGCAGTACTTC. Protein product: CASSQVLTGGLISYEQYF.

This sequence joins TRBV19 and TRBJ2-5; TRBD2 is a possible D gene (6 bases). The CDR3 is 15 amino acids. V lost 5 bases and J 11 bases, leaving 24 bases between the germline ends. Germline V lookup: CDR1 LNHDA, CDR2 SQIVND (reference sequence). This CDR3 reads CASSALIAAYNEQYF. The CDR3, as DNA: TGTGCCAGTAGTGCCTTGATAGCGGCCTACAATGAGCAGTACTTC.

This clonotype was seen a handful of times. CDR3 in amino acids: CASSSGDTGDIQYF. The DNA for the CDR3 is TGTGCCAGCAGCTCAGGGGACACGGGGGACATTCAGTACTTC. The chain links TRBV7-2 to TRBJ2-4; perhaps D is TRBD1 or TRBD2 (6 bases each). CDR3 length equals 14 residues. Germline lookup yields CDR1 SGHTA and CDR2 FQGNSA. V shed 4 bases and J shed 8 bases, with 15 bases lying between them.

This sequence joins TRBV28 and TRBJ2-6; D call uncertain. The germline V and J ends were trimmed by 6 bases and 0 bases, with 9 bases remaining between them. Germline CDR1 is MDHEN and CDR2 is SYDVKM. This CDR3 is built from 15 residues. CDR3 region: CASSFWDSGANVLTF. As DNA, the CDR3 is TGTGCCAGCAGCTTCTGGGACTCTGGGGCCAACGTCCTGACTTTC.

Remarks on this clonotype: Sequence at one end of the junction differs from germline and may be a read error. This chain uses TRBV12-3 or TRBV12-4 with TRBJ1-4, with D tentatively TRBD1 (6 bases). CDR3 size: 14 residues. The CDR3 DNA sequence: TGTGCCAGCAGCCCTGGGGGGCCGGGGGAAAGACTGTTTTTT. This encodes CASSPGGPGERLFF.

This clonotype turned up a few times. This chain links TRBV6-5 with TRBJ1-1; D unclear. Germline lookup yields CDR1 MNHEY and CDR2 SVGAGI. With 6 bases removed from V and 7 bases from J, the gap between germline ends came to 9 bases. This CDR3 spans 11 amino acids. CDR3 amino acids: CASRSPVEAFF. The CDR3 nucleotides are TGTGCCAGCAGGTCGCCGGTTGAAGCTTTCTTT.

The chain combines TRBV6-5 with TRBJ1-6; D uncertain. V lost 1 base to trimming and J lost 0 bases, with 10 bases between them. CDR3 length equals 17 residues. Germline CDR1 MNHEY, CDR2 SVGAGI. The CDR3 sequence is CASSYYLASSYNSPLHF. The CDR3 DNA reads TGTGCCAGCAGTTACTATTTGGCGAGCTCCTATAATTCACCCCTCCACTTT.

This chain connects TRBV29-1 to TRBJ1-4, with D maybe TRBD1 (5 bases). From germline, CDR1 is SQVTM and CDR2 ANQGSEA. The CDR3 is 12 residues long. Between the trimmed V and J ends, which lost 7 bases and 6 bases, there was a span of 12 bases. The CDR3 is CSGRMGDEKLFF. The CDR3 bases are TGCAGCGGGCGGATGGGGGATGAAAAACTGTTTTTT.

This clonotype was found once. The V and J genes are TRBV27 and TRBJ1-4, with TRBD1 matching over 8 bases. The junction had 15 bases not matched to a gene; V was cut back by 5 bases and J by 16 bases. Germline CDR1 reads MNHEY; CDR2 reads SMNVEV (reference sequence). The length of the CDR3 is 14 residues. For the CDR3, the DNA is TGTGCCAGCAGTCCCGATTTTGGACAGGGAGTGCCGTTTTTT. Protein: CASSPDFGQGVPFF.

This chain connects TRBV9 to TRBJ2-5; D perhaps matches TRBD2 (6 bases). The CDR3 has 15 amino acids. Trimming shortened V by 4 bases and J by 1 base, and 14 bases separated the two germline ends. Per the germline V gene, CDR1 is SGDLS and CDR2 is YYNGEE. The CDR3 reads CASSPDSGVQETQYF. The CDR3, as DNA: TGTGCCAGCAGCCCAGATAGCGGAGTCCAAGAGACCCAGTACTTC. Variable domain in full (rest from reference TRBV9 and TRBJ2-5): DSGVTQTPKHLITATGQRVTLRCSPRSGDLSVYWYQQSLDQGLQFLIQYYNGEERAKGNILERFSAQQFPDLHSELNLSSLELGDSALYFCASSPDSGVQETQYFGPGTRLLVL.

The CDR3 here is CASSRQDPGDTQYF. As DNA, the CDR3 is TGTGCCAGCAGTAGACAGGACCCGGGAGATACGCAGTATTTT. The chain combines TRBV6-6 with TRBJ2-3, with D possibly being TRBD1 (6 bases). Trimming took 5 bases from V and 5 from J, leaving 14 bases between them. The CDR3 consists of 14 residues. Germline CDR1 and CDR2: MNHNY and SVGAGI (reference sequence).

This clonotype showed up just a few times. J is TRBJ1-1 and V is TRBV6-5; 8 bases agree with TRBD1. The CDR3 is made up of 15 amino acids. Losses at the gene ends were 5 bases for V and 4 bases for J; bases not matched to a gene: 9. Germline CDR1 is MNHEY and CDR2 is SVGAGI. CDR3 DNA sequence: TGTGCCAGCAGTCCACAGGGGGGAAGAAGCACTGAAGCTTTCTTT. Translating it yields CASSPQGGRSTEAFF.

This clonotype occurred a few times. The J gene is TRBJ1-3, the V gene TRBV27, with D unresolved. The CDR3 length is 14 residues. The V gene lost 2 bases and the J gene lost 0 bases, with 5 bases spanning the gap. From germline, CDR1 is MNHEY and CDR2 SMNVEV (reference sequence). DNA for the CDR3: TGTGCCAGCAGTTTAGGGGTCTCTGGAAACACCATATATTTT. Protein sequence: CASSLGVSGNTIYF.

This clonotype has just one count. The chain links TRBV6-1 to TRBJ2-7; 7 positions agree with TRBD1. J was trimmed by 2 bases and V by 7 bases; bases with no gene match: 17. Germline-derived CDR1 and CDR2 are MNHNS and SASEGT. This CDR3 spans 17 amino acids. This CDR3 is CASTSGSGTRGTYEQYF. The CDR3 DNA sequence: TGTGCCAGCACCTCTGGGTCAGGGACCAGGGGGACCTACGAGCAGTACTTC.

The V call is TRBV20-1, the J call TRBJ1-1; TRBD1 matches at 9 bases. The trim removed 6 bases at V and 4 bases at J, leaving 15 bases unmatched. In germline, CDR1 is DFQATT, CDR2 SNEGSKA (reference sequence). CDR3 length: 16 amino acids. The CDR3 nucleotides are TGCAGTGCCCCACAGGGGGCGGGGGGACTGCGCACTGAAGCTTTCTTT. Encoded protein: CSAPQGAGGLRTEAFF.

The chain recombines TRBV12-3 or TRBV12-4 with TRBJ2-7; 8 positions agree with TRBD2. J gave up 3 bases and V 7 bases, and 14 bases lay outside the gene matches. The CDR3 runs to 16 residues. The CDR3 sequence: CASTLRGAPTDYEQYF. DNA of the CDR3: TGTGCCAGCACCTTGCGGGGGGCGCCGACTGACTACGAGCAGTACTTC.

The chain is built from TRBV20-1 and TRBJ2-1, with 8 positions matching TRBD2. Trimming at V came to 3 bases and at J to 5 bases, leaving 9 bases not matched to a gene. Germline CDR1 is DFQATT and CDR2 is SNEGSKA (reference sequence). CDR3 size: 15 residues. CDR3 in DNA: TGCAGTGCTAGGGGTCCGGGACTAGGGAACAATGAGCAGTTCTTC. The encoded protein is CSARGPGLGNNEQFF.